A selection of T cell receptor beta chains follows, all from one sample in a study of molecular identifiers for immune sequencing clone quantification. TCRdb analysed the PCR reads with MiXCR anew, one entry per CDR3 protein. The sample yields roughly 320,000 distinct CDR3 sequences, about a fifth seen once. The source material was naive CD8+ T cells from blood, with Jurkat cell RNA spiked in. The receptors originated from a human donor in good health. Some libraries in this study had Jurkat cell RNA spiked in. Both conserved end residues are part of each CDR3. A D gene is named only where the DNA matches it firmly. Clone size is given for some rows only: seen once, a few or many times, or a class if the clone is expanded.

TRBD1	many	TRBV4-1	TRBJ2-1	12	CASSRTGVEQFF	TGCGCCAGCAGCCGAACAGGGGTCGAGCAGTTCTTC
TRBD2	many	TRBV2	TRBJ2-7	17	CANAVASGQTSSYEQYF	TGTGCCAACGCTGTGGCTAGCGGCCAAACTAGCTCCTACGAGCAGTACTTC
NA	many	TRBV3-1	TRBJ1-1	14	CASSLGGGDHEAFF	TGTGCCAGCAGCCTCGGGGGGGGTGATCATGAAGCTTTCTTT
NA	NA	TRBV20-1	TRBJ2-5	15	CSARDMDREQGTQYF	TGCAGTGCTAGGGACATGGACAGAGAACAAGGGACCCAGTACTTC
TRBD1	many	TRBV10-3	TRBJ2-7	14	CAITPTGQGYEQYF	TGTGCCATCACCCCCACGGGACAGGGCTACGAGCAGTACTTC
NA	many	TRBV25-1	TRBJ2-7	14	CASSGRTVSYEQYF	TGTGCCAGCAGTGGACGGACGGTCTCCTACGAGCAGTACTTC
TRBD2	few	TRBV27	TRBJ2-2	16	CASSPPGLGNTGELFF	TGTGCCAGCAGTCCACCGGGACTAGGGAACACCGGGGAGCTGTTTTTT
NA	few	TRBV6-2/TRBV6-3	TRBJ1-5	16	CASSYLDSPNNQPQHF	TGTGCCAGCAGTTACCTCGACAGCCCAAACAATCAGCCCCAGCATTTT
NA	many	TRBV25-1	TRBJ1-1	13	CASSLGKSTEAFF	TGTGCCAGCAGTTTGGGAAAAAGCACTGAAGCTTTCTTT
TRBD1	many	TRBV29-1	TRBJ1-2	18	CSVESAEPGQGANYGYTF	TGCAGCGTTGAGTCGGCGGAACCCGGACAGGGAGCTAACTATGGCTACACCTTC
TRBD1	many	TRBV25-1	TRBJ2-7	15	CASSGPRTGSYEQYF	TGTGCCAGCAGTGGACCCCGGACAGGCTCCTACGAGCAGTACTTC
NA	many	TRBV28	TRBJ1-6	17	CASSPVQESSYNSPLHF	TGTGCCAGCAGCCCGGTACAGGAAAGCTCCTATAATTCACCCCTCCACTTT
NA	many	TRBV15	TRBJ2-4	15	CATSVAITDKNIQYF	TGTGCCACCAGCGTAGCAATTACTGACAAAAACATTCAGTACTTC
NA	NA	TRBV6-5	TRBJ1-2	14	CASSYSSRGLGCTF	TGTGCCAGCAGTTACTCGAGTAGAGGTTTGGGCTGCACCTTC
TRBD1	NA	TRBV7-8	TRBJ2-3	18	CASSLREGTGRGTDTQYF	TGTGCCAGCAGCCTAAGGGAAGGGACAGGGCGGGGCACAGATACGCAGTATTTT
TRBD2	many	TRBV12-3/TRBV12-4	TRBJ2-3	16	CASSELAGGLTDTQYF	TGTGCCAGCAGCGAACTAGCGGGAGGGCTCACAGATACGCAGTATTTT
NA	many	TRBV12-3/TRBV12-4	TRBJ2-7	14	CASSAGLAVYEQYF	TGTGCCAGCAGTGCTGGCTTGGCGGTGTACGAGCAGTACTTC
NA	NA	TRBV6-2/TRBV6-3	TRBJ2-7	16	CASSYSTTDQGGEKYF	TGTGCCAGCAGTTACTCCACAACGGACCAGGGAGGCGAGAAGTACTTC
NA	many	TRBV4-3	TRBJ1-1	16	CASSQNYRDGNTEAFF	TGCGCCAGCAGCCAGAACTACCGGGACGGGAACACTGAAGCTTTCTTT
NA	few	TRBV19	TRBJ1-5	14	CASSLGGSSQPQHF	TGTGCCAGTAGTCTGGGAGGGTCATCACAGCCCCAGCATTTT
NA	many	TRBV9	TRBJ2-7	13	CASSVGFSYEQYF	TGTGCCAGTAGTGTGGGGTTCTCCTACGAGCAGTACTTC
NA	NA	TRBV24-1	TRBJ2-1	14	CATSEGQSYNEQFF	TGTGCCACCAGTGAAGGACAGTCCTACAATGAGCAGTTCTTC
NA	many	TRBV19	TRBJ2-6	15	CASSPSSGWFDVLTF	TGTGCCAGTAGTCCATCGAGCGGGTGGTTTGACGTCCTGACTTTC
TRBD1	many	TRBV7-9	TRBJ1-2	14	CASSLGTGNYGYTF	TGTGCCAGCAGCTTAGGGACAGGGAACTATGGCTACACCTTC
NA	many	TRBV4-1	TRBJ1-6	17	CASSQGDGKSRLSPLHF	TGCGCCAGCAGCCAGGGGGACGGTAAGAGTCGGCTTTCACCCCTCCACTTT
NA	NA	TRBV6-2/TRBV6-3	TRBJ2-2	16	CASSSAGTPYTGELFF	TGTGCCAGCAGTTCGGCAGGGACTCCATACACCGGGGAGCTGTTTTTT
NA	many	TRBV3-1	TRBJ1-4	14	CASSQAGVKEKLFF	TGTGCCAGCAGCCAAGCGGGTGTGAAGGAAAAACTGTTTTTT
NA	many	TRBV7-9	TRBJ1-1	11	CASSRSAEAFF	TGTGCCAGCAGCCGGTCTGCTGAAGCTTTCTTT
TRBD1	many	TRBV20-1	TRBJ1-5	14	CSARVGTGNQPQHF	TGCAGTGCTAGAGTGGGGACAGGCAATCAGCCCCAGCATTTT
TRBD2	few	TRBV4-3	TRBJ2-7	16	CASSQGTSGGAYEQYF	TGCGCCAGCAGCCAAGGGACTAGCGGGGGGGCCTACGAGCAGTACTTC
TRBD2	NA	TRBV5-3	TRBJ2-7	15	CASSQETSGDYEQCF	TGTGCCAGCAGCCAAGAGACTAGCGGGGACTACGAGCAGTGCTTC
NA	NA	TRBV7-9	TRBJ1-6	15	CASSGLSSYNSPLHF	TGTGCCAGCAGCGGATTGAGCTCCTATAATTCACCCCTCCACTTT
NA	few	TRBV4-3	TRBJ2-3	16	CASSPGVASSTDTQYF	TGCGCCAGCAGCCCCGGGGTAGCCTCAAGCACAGATACGCAGTATTTT
NA	NA	TRBV11-2	TRBJ2-2	16	CASSLAGGANTGELSF	TGTGCCAGCAGCTTAGCAGGTGGGGCGAACACCGGGGAGCTGTCTTTT
NA	many	TRBV7-2	TRBJ2-7	15	CASSLGGRVTYEQYF	TGTGCCAGCAGCTTAGGTGGCAGGGTCACCTACGAGCAGTACTTC
NA	many	TRBV20-1	TRBJ1-1	15	CSARDPGLGNTEAFF	TGCAGTGCTAGAGATCCAGGGCTTGGAAACACTGAAGCTTTCTTT
NA	many	TRBV20-1	TRBJ2-7	17	CSAFQQRRVQGKSEQYF	TGCAGTGCTTTCCAACAGAGGAGGGTACAGGGAAAGAGCGAGCAGTACTTC
NA	many	TRBV7-2	TRBJ2-7	16	CASSLGYRAEFIEQYF	TGTGCCAGCAGCTTAGGGTATCGCGCGGAGTTCATCGAGCAGTACTTC
TRBD2	many	TRBV6-2/TRBV6-3	TRBJ2-7	13	CASSEAGEREQYF	TGTGCCAGCAGTGAAGCGGGAGAACGCGAGCAGTACTTC
NA	many	TRBV4-1	TRBJ1-2	15	CASSQDPSTAYGYTF	TGCGCCAGCAGCCAAGACCCTTCGACAGCCTATGGCTACACCTTC
TRBD1	many	TRBV29-1	TRBJ2-5	15	CSVVTGQAIQETQYF	TGCAGCGTGGTCACTGGACAGGCCATTCAAGAGACCCAGTACTTC
NA	many	TRBV5-5	TRBJ2-2	15	CASSPWGQDTGELFF	TGTGCCAGCAGCCCATGGGGCCAGGACACCGGGGAGCTGTTTTTT
NA	NA	TRBV29-1	TRBJ1-1	11	CSAGTSGEAFF	TGCAGCGCTGGGACCTCAGGGGAAGCTTTCTTT
NA	few	TRBV10-3	TRBJ2-7	15	CATQITSNAIYEQYF	TGTGCCACGCAAATTACTAGTAATGCCATATACGAGCAGTACTTC
NA	NA	TRBV7-9	TRBJ2-1	17	CASSSSAMAESYNEQFF	TGTGCCAGCAGCTCGTCGGCGATGGCGGAGTCCTACAATGAGCAGTTCTTC